The T cell receptor beta chain described here comes from a study of vaccination effects on CD4 cells after COVID-19. Background on the study: The post-vaccine samples were taken, at the median, 72 days after the second dose. The study, taken as a whole, reports: Convalescent patients were few in the study, and early post-infection timepoints were absent.

Sequencing in the ViraFEST assay came after antigen-specific CD4+ T cells had been expanded with viral peptide pools, which were used to stimulate PBMC. Following a roughly 9-day culture, CD4+ T cells were purified. Participants received two doses of either the BNT162b2 or mRNA-1273 vaccine. Vaccine recipients lacked prior SARS-CoV-2 infection and had negative nucleocapsid antibodies. Wells of two million PBMC each were grown with 7.5 to 10 IU/ml IL-2 and 9 to 10 ug/ml peptides. Comments on this clone: Its target is unknown.

Measured with immunoSEQ multiplex PCR; TCRdb has only the in-frame clones, and not every one. The table records fewer than 35,000 clones, over 80% of them present only once. Germline V gene data show CDR1 as MNHEY and CDR2 as SVGAGI. V was shortened by 6 bases and J by 6 bases, with 15 bases between the two germline ends. The CDR3 has 14 amino acids. Sequences were derived from CD4+ T cells from PBMCs cultured with SARS-CoV-2 spike peptides, sampled after COVID-19 vaccination. The chain joins TRBV6-5 to TRBJ1-5; D is uncertain. The TCR sequence derives from a human donor who received a COVID-19 vaccine. Some clones in this sample may be carry-over from other donors' samples. CDR3 sequence: CASSWPLEGQPQHF. DNA of the CDR3: TGTGCCAGCAGCTGGCCCCTGGAGGGTCAGCCCCAGCATTTT.